This passage covers 5 T cell receptor beta chains from one sample sequenced in a study of T cell changes during pregnancy in multiple sclerosis. The table came from immunoSEQ multiplex PCR; TCRdb's copy has only in-frame clones and leaves some out. This table has 55,000 to 70,000 clones, roughly nine tenths appearing once. The sample in question was CD4+ T cells from peripheral blood mononuclear cells, obtained in the third trimester of pregnancy. All receptors derive from a female donor with multiple sclerosis, enrolled in a pregnancy study.

The chain joins TRBV11-2 to TRBJ2-1; TRBD2 matches at 9 bases. This CDR3 contains 15 residues. Unmatched junction bases numbered 6, after V lost 2 bases and J lost 7 bases. Germline values: CDR1 SGHAT, CDR2 FQNNGV. CDR3 bases: TGTGCCAGCAGCTTATCGGCGGGAGGGTGGAATGAGCAGTTCTTC. Translating gives CASSLSAGGWNEQFF. The variable domain in full, with the rest retrieved from reference TRBV11-2 and TRBJ2-1, is EAGVAQSPRYKIIEKRQSVAFWCNPISGHATLYWYQQILGQGPKLLIQFQNNGVVDDSQLPKDRFSAERLKGVDSTLKIQPAKLEDSAVYLCASSLSAGGWNEQFFGPGTRLTVL.

The V call is TRBV6-1, the J call TRBJ1-2, with TRBD1 identical over 12 bases. Germline-derived CDR1 and CDR2 are MNHNS and SASEGT. The CDR3 has 18 residues. Trimming removed 3 bases from V and 4 bases from J; junction bases left unmatched: 12. In DNA form, the CDR3 reads TGTGCCAGCAGTGACCCCGGGACAGGGGGCTATTCTGGCTATGGCTACACCTTC. It codes for CASSDPGTGGYSGYGYTF.

V usage is TRBV19 and J usage is TRBJ2-1, with D uncertain. V lost 5 bases, J lost 9 bases, and 14 bases lay in between. The CDR3 totals 13 residues. Germline loops: CDR1 LNHDA, CDR2 SQIVND (reference sequence). The CDR3: CASSQQNLREQFF. CDR3 DNA: TGTGCCAGTAGTCAACAAAACCTCCGTGAGCAGTTCTTC. Full variable domain (outside the CDR3, taken from reference TRBV19 and TRBJ2-1): DGGITQSPKYLFRKEGQNVTLSCEQNLNHDAMYWYRQDPGQGLRLIYYSQIVNDFQKGDIAEGYSVSREKKESFPLTVTSAQKNPTAFYLCASSQQNLREQFFGPGTRLTVL.

J is TRBJ1-2 and V is TRBV19; TRBD1 agrees at 9 bases. Germline values: CDR1 LNHDA, CDR2 SQIVND (reference sequence). This CDR3 contains 14 residues. With 4 bases clipped from V and 5 bases from J, the junction kept 5 bases outside the gene matches. CDR3 nucleotide sequence: TGTGCCAGTAGTACGGGACAGGGCCTTTATGGCTACACCTTC. This gives the protein CASSTGQGLYGYTF.

This chain uses TRBV14 with TRBJ2-7; 8 positions agree with TRBD2. The ends lost 4 bases at V and 7 bases at J; junction bases unmatched: 9. There are 14 residues in the CDR3. CDR1 and CDR2 from the germline V gene are SGHDN and FVKESK. The CDR3 bases are TGTGCCAGCAGCCCGCCCGGGAGGGCGTGGGAGCAGTACTTC. Translating gives CASSPPGRAWEQYF.